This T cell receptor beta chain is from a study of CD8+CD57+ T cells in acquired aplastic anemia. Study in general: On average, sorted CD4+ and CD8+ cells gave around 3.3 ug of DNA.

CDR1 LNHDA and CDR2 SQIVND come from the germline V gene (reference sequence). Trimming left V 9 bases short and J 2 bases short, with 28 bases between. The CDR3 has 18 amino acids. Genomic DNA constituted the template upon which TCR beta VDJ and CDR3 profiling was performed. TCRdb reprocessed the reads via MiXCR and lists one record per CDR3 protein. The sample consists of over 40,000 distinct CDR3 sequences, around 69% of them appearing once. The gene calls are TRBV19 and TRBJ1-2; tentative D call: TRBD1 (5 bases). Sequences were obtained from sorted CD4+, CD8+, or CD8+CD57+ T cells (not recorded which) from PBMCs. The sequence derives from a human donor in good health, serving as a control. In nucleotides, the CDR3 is TGTGCCAGCAGTGGGGGATGGACCCGACCCCAGAGGAACTATGGCTACACCTTC. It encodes CASSGGWTRPQRNYGYTF.